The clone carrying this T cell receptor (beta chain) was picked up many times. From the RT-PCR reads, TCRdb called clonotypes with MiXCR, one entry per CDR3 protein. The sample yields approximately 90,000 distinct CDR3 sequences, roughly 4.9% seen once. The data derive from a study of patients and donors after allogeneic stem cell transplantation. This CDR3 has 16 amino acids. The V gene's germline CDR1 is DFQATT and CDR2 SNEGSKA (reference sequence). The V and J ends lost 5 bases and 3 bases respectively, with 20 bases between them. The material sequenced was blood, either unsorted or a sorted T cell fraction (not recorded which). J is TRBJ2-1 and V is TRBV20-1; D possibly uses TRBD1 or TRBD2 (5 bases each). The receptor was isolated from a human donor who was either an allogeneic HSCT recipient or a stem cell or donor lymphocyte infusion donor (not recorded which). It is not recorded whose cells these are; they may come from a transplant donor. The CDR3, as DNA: TGCAGTGCTTCCTCAGTGGGGGAGATTTTCTACAATGAGCAGTTCTTC. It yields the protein CSASSVGEIFYNEQFF.